The 24 T cell receptor delta chains in this list originate from one sample, sequenced in a study of gamma-delta chains in newborns, infants, children. TCRdb ran CATT on the reads. This sample has approximately 1,200 delta-chain clones, with approximately 3% found just once. Sequencing was done on a sample of blood. The source is a child who was a newborn, infant or young child, either healthy, febrile or measles-vaccinated (not recorded which).

Concerning this clone: Just one base apart from a much larger clone, this may be a read error. Within the sample, other DNA sequences also encode this same CDR3. In nucleotides, the CDR3 is TGTGCCTGTGACACCGTACTGGGGGATAAAGAGTCTCTGACAGCACAACTCTTCTTT. Amino acid sequence: CACDTVLGDKESLTAQLFF. J is TRDJ2 and V is TRDV2; 11 nucleotides align to TRDD3. The CDR3 is made up of 19 amino acids. The junction had 11 bases not matched to a gene; V was cut back by 0 bases and J by 3 bases. CDR1 GEAIGNYY and CDR2 EKD come from the germline V gene.

In the case of this clone: The amino acid sequence in TCRdb belongs to a much larger clone and departs from this DNA's translation at residue 15, likely a sequencing read error; the sequence shown is translated from the DNA. In DNA, the CDR3 is TGTGCCTGTGACGCGGTGGGGGGGACGTACACCGATAAACTCACCTTT. Translated: CACDAVGGTYTDKLTF. The chain employs TRDV2 and TRDJ1, with a weak D call TRDD3 (6 bases). Germline V gene data show CDR1 as GEAIGNYY and CDR2 as EKD. This CDR3 region has 16 residues.

By sample share, this clone is large. The CDR3 nucleotides are TGTGCCTGTGACACCGTTTGGGGGATACGCTCCTGGGACACCCGACAGATGTTTTTC. It is translated as CACDTVWGIRSWDTRQMFF. This chain connects TRDV2 to TRDJ3; 11 nucleotides match TRDD3. CDR1 is GEAIGNYY, CDR2 EKD, per germline. This CDR3 comprises 19 residues. J gave up 0 bases and V 0 bases, and 3 bases lay outside the gene matches.

Turning to this clone: One base separates it from a far larger clone, so it is likely a read error. The chain is built from TRDV2 and TRDJ1; 7 positions match TRDD3. The CDR3 has 18 amino acids. Germline V gene lookup returns CDR1 GEAIGNYY and CDR2 EKD. V was clipped by 1 base and J by 3 bases; unmatched bases: 16. The CDR3 DNA reads TGTGCCTGTGACACTCTGGGGGTTGACCGATCGTACGCCGATAAACTCATCTTT. Residues: CACDTLGVDRSYADKLIF.

This clone is large (0.1 to 1%) by share. V gene TRDV2 combines with J gene TRDJ3; 10 nucleotides align to TRDD3. The CDR3 runs to 18 residues. Losses at the gene ends were 2 bases for V and 0 bases for J; bases not matched to a gene: 3. Per the germline V gene, CDR1 is GEAIGNYY and CDR2 is EKD. Here the CDR3 DNA reads TGTGCCTGTGACAATACTGGGGGATTCTCCTGGGACACCCGACAGATGTTTTTC. Amino acids: CACDNTGGFSWDTRQMFF.

The chain employs TRDV2 and TRDJ3; 10 bases fit TRDD3. Trimming at V came to 0 bases and at J to 0 bases, leaving 7 bases not matched to a gene. Germline CDR1 reads GEAIGNYY; CDR2 reads EKD. The length of the CDR3 is 20 residues. CDR3 coding DNA: TGTGCCTGTGACACCGGGGGGGGATACGGGAGCTCCTGGGACACCCGACAGATGTTTTTC. Amino acids: CACDTGGGYGSSWDTRQMFF.

Notes on this clone: A much larger clone is a single base away; this may be a read error. This chain uses TRDV2 with TRDJ1; TRDD3 matches 8 bases. The CDR3 length is 14 residues. Germline V gene sequence: CDR1 GEAIGNYY, CDR2 EKD. CDR3 DNA sequence: TGTTCCTGTGACACACTGGGGGACACCGATAAACTCATCTTT. Its protein product is CSCDTLGDTDKLIF.

This clone was counted a few times. Just one base apart from a much larger clone, this may be a read error. The chain employs TRDV2 and TRDJ2; no clear D gene. Trimming stripped 0 bases from V and 5 bases from J, with 9 bases between. This CDR3 is 14 amino acids long. The germline V gene encodes CDR1 GEAIGNYY and CDR2 EKD. CDR3 sequence (DNA): TGTGCCTGTGACACCGCGGGGTTTACAGCACAACTCTTCTTT. The encoded protein is CACDTAGFTAQLFF.

On this clone: A clone one base away is much larger, so this may be a read error. The same CDR3 also results from other DNA sequences found in this sample. This chain links TRDV2 with TRDJ3; 7 nucleotides agree with TRDD3. Germline values: CDR1 GEAIGNYY, CDR2 EKD. CDR3 size: 18 residues. This chain's CDR3 is CACDSWGPSSWDTRQMFF. The DNA for the CDR3 is TGTGCCTGCGACAGCTGGGGGCCGAGCTCCTGGGACACCCGACAGATGTTTTTC.

Comment on this clone: This likely stems from a read error, as it lies one base from a far larger clone. The sample contains more than one DNA sequence encoding this CDR3. The rearrangement joins TRDV2 to TRDJ3; 8 nucleotides agree with TRDD3. The germline V gene encodes CDR1 GEAIGNYY and CDR2 EKD. CDR3 length equals 17 residues. The junction had 3 bases not matched to a gene; V was cut back by 1 base and J by 2 bases. CDR3 amino acids: CACDTAGGPWDTRQMFF. In DNA, the CDR3 is TGTGCCTGTGACACAGCTGGGGGACCCTGGGACACCCGACAGATGTTTTTC.

This clone was seen more than once but under ten times. Given a far larger clone just one base away, this is likely a sequencing read error. At the DNA level, this CDR3 is encoded by other sequences in the same sample as well. The CDR3 bases are TGTGCTTGTGACGTACTGGGGGATACCTGGGACACCCGACAGATGTTTTTC. Protein product: CACDVLGDTWDTRQMFF. The chain has TRDV2 and TRDJ3; TRDD3 agrees at 11 bases. CDR1 is GEAIGNYY and CDR2 is EKD in the germline V gene. This CDR3 comprises 17 residues.

In regard to this clone: The likely explanation is a read error, given a far larger clone one base away. In the same sample, other DNA sequences code for this CDR3. CDR3 loop: CACDTVALPAGDKRDTDKLIF. The CDR3 DNA reads as TGTGCCTGTGACACCGTGGCCCTCCCGGCGGGGGATAAAAGGGATACCGATAAACTCATCTTT. The chain is built from TRDV2 and TRDJ1; 8 bases fit TRDD3. This CDR3 is 21 amino acids long. Germline-derived CDR1 and CDR2 are GEAIGNYY and EKD. After removal of 0 bases from V and 2 bases from J, the junction contained 22 bases not matched to a gene.

The chain links TRDV1 to TRDJ1, with 9 bases matching TRDD3. After removal of 3 bases from V and 0 bases from J, the junction contained 11 bases not matched to a gene. The CDR3 is made up of 18 amino acids. Per germline, CDR1 TSWWSYY and CDR2 QGS. In nucleotides, the CDR3 is TGTGCTCTTGGGGAGGTGAGCTGGGGGATCCAAAACACCGATAAACTCATCTTT. Encoded protein: CALGEVSWGIQNTDKLIF.

As for this clone: This may come from a read error, since a much larger clone is one base off. The chain links TRDV2 to TRDJ3; 10 bases line up with TRDD3. CDR1 is GEAIGNYY, CDR2 EKD, per germline. The length of the CDR3 is 18 residues. The DNA of the CDR3 is TGTGCCTGTGACATACTGGGGGATTCATCCTGGGACGCCCGACAGATGTTTTTC. Translated: CACDILGDSSWDARQMFF.

Worth noting for this clone: A much larger clonotype is one base distant, so this may be a read error. Other DNA sequences in the same sample also yield this CDR3. This chain connects TRDV2 to TRDJ3; 9 bases align to TRDD3. The CDR3 spans 20 residues. In germline, CDR1 is GEAIGNYY, CDR2 EKD. CDR3 nucleotide sequence: TGTGCATGTGACACCGTACTGGGGGAGCCGAGCTCCTGGGACACCCGACAGATGTTTTTC. It codes for CACDTVLGEPSSWDTRQMFF.

This clone was seen only a few times. A far more abundant clone sits one base away, making this likely a read error. The sample contains more than one DNA sequence encoding this CDR3. This rearrangement joins TRDV2 to TRDJ1; 12 bases fit TRDD3. CDR3 length: 19 residues. Trimming removed 7 bases from V and 3 bases from J; junction bases left unmatched: 20. Looked up from germline, CDR1 is GEAIGNYY and CDR2 is EKD. In DNA form, the CDR3 reads TGTGCCTGCGACGACCTGGGGGATACGCGGACTCCGGACGCCGATAAACTCATCTTT. This gives the protein CACDDLGDTRTPDADKLIF.

This clone has more than one count but fewer than ten. No DNA is shown, since the ends of the CDR3 on it are uncertain; the CDR3 is the one TCRdb lists. The genes are TRDV2 and TRDJ3; the DNA was not compared with TRDD3, the D call given in the table. CDR1 is GEAIGNYY and CDR2 is EKD in the germline V gene. Both ends counted, the CDR3 spans 27 residues. CDR3: CACDKVLTTVPVTPSGGYPWDTRQMFF.

This clone turned up a few times. A read error is likely here: a far larger clone is one base away. This rearrangement joins TRDV2 to TRDJ3; 10 bases map to TRDD3. This CDR3 contains 19 residues. Germline CDR1 reads GEAIGNYY; CDR2 reads EKD. In nucleotides, the CDR3 is TGTGCCTGTGACACTGGGGGATACTGGAGCTCCTGGGACACCCGACAGAAGTTTTTC. The encoded protein is CACDTGGYWSSWDTRQKFF.

A remark on this clone: This sequence may be a read error, since a much larger clone differs from it by one base. The CDR3 DNA reads TGTGCCTGTGACATCGTACTGGGGGATAACTCCTGGGACACCCGACAGATGTTTTTC. Its protein is CACDIVLGDNSWDTRQMFF. The J gene is TRDJ3, the V gene TRDV2, with 11 bases aligning to TRDD3. V lost 2 bases, J lost 0 bases, and 5 bases stayed unmatched. The CDR3 contains 19 residues. The germline V gene encodes CDR1 GEAIGNYY and CDR2 EKD.

This clone was found a few times. A far larger clone is a single base away, which makes a read error likely. Different DNA sequences within this sample yield the same CDR3. The chain links TRDV2 to TRDJ1; the D is unclear. The CDR3 has 15 amino acids. Germline values: CDR1 GEAIGNYY, CDR2 EKD. Trimming stripped 2 bases from V and 0 bases from J, with 12 bases between. This CDR3 reads CACDNIGSYTDKLIF. The CDR3 DNA reads as TGTGCCTGTGACAATATTGGGTCTTACACCGATAAACTCATCTTT.

This chain joins TRDV2 and TRDJ2, with unresolved D. Per the germline V gene, CDR1 is GEAIGNYY and CDR2 is EKD. V was shortened by 3 bases and J by 6 bases, with 4 bases between the two germline ends. The CDR3 totals 11 residues. In nucleotides, the CDR3 is TGTGCCTGTGACGGACCAGCACAACTCTTCTTT. It translates to CACDGPAQLFF.

In this sample, this clone turned up a few times. A read error may be the cause here, since a much bigger clone is one base away. This sample includes further DNA sequences coding for the same CDR3. The chain employs TRDV2 and TRDJ2; 7 bases match TRDD2. The CDR3 covers 18 residues. The J segment lost 0 bases and the V segment lost 3 bases, leaving 12 bases of the junction unmatched. Germline V gene data show CDR1 as GEAIGNYY and CDR2 as EKD. DNA for the CDR3: TGTGCCTGTGACTTTGTTCCTACTGGAGGAGCTTTGACAGCACAACTCTTCTTT. It is translated as CACDFVPTGGALTAQLFF.

This clone was recorded a few times. This DNA translates differently at residue 6 from the TCRdb protein, which is that of a much larger clone; a read error is likely, and the protein shown is the DNA's own translation. The chain combines TRDV2 with TRDJ2; 8 nucleotides agree with TRDD3. J gave up 0 bases and V 0 bases, and 2 bases lay outside the gene matches. Per the germline V gene, CDR1 is GEAIGNYY and CDR2 is EKD. The CDR3 contains 16 residues. The CDR3 here is CACDTAGDTLTAQLFF. DNA for the CDR3: TGTGCCTGTGACACCGCGGGGGATACTTTGACAGCACAACTCTTCTTT.

This clone was observed a few times. The mismatch at residue 10 between this DNA's translation and the TCRdb protein of a much larger clone likely reflects a read error; the protein shown is translated from the DNA. The chain combines TRDV2 with TRDJ3, with TRDD3 identical over 8 bases. The CDR3 spans 17 residues. The trim removed 0 bases at V and 7 bases at J, leaving 7 bases unmatched. CDR1 and CDR2 (germline): GEAIGNYY, EKD. The CDR3 coding sequence is TGTGCCTGTGACACCTGGGGGATTTTGTGTGACACCCGACAGATGTTTTTC. It translates to CACDTWGILCDTRQMFF.